These 21 T cell receptor beta chains were all obtained from the same sample, sequenced in a study of beta chain features in type 1 diabetes. The investigators reverse transcribed all of the isolated RNA, so they sequenced expressed TCRB transcripts. Profiling relied on immunoSEQ multiplex PCR, and the TCRdb table lists in-frame clones only, not all of them. The sample comprises 150,000 to 200,000 clones, around 8.3% of which are singletons, and about 0.5% rests with the top ten. These receptors' targets are unknown. Points from the study as a whole: There was a moderate but significant shortening of TCRB CDR3s in all four CD4+ subsets of Type 1 diabetes patients.

The sequenced sample consisted of central memory CD4+ T cells from blood. The receptors come from a woman between 18 and 30 years old with type 1 diabetes.

This clone came up a few times. J is TRBJ2-7 and V is TRBV4-3, with 9 nucleotides matching TRBD2. The CDR3 sequence is 16 residues long. V trimming: 4 bases; J trimming: 2 bases; junction bases outside the gene matches: 9. CDR1 is LGHNA and CDR2 is YSLEER in the germline V gene. The CDR3 DNA reads TGCGCCAGCAGCCGAGGGGGGACTAGCACAGCCTACGAGCAGTACTTC. Amino acids: CASSRGGTSTAYEQYF.

This clone was recorded a few times. This rearrangement joins TRBV14 to TRBJ2-5; 7 bases map to TRBD1. The CDR3 is made up of 17 amino acids. The J segment lost 5 bases and the V segment lost 3 bases, leaving 15 bases of the junction unmatched. Germline assignment: CDR1 SGHDN and CDR2 FVKESK. The CDR3 sequence: CASSQGADRSLWETQYF. CDR3 nucleotides: TGTGCCAGCAGCCAGGGCGCGGACAGGAGCTTGTGGGAGACCCAGTACTTC.

In regard to this clone: The same CDR3 arises from other DNA sequences in this sample as well. V gene TRBV7-2 combines with J gene TRBJ1-1; possible D gene TRBD1, 5 bases. Looked up from germline, CDR1 is SGHTA and CDR2 is FQGNSA. The ends were cut back, 1 base at V and 0 bases at J, with 9 bases in the middle. The CDR3 extends over 15 amino acids. This chain's CDR3 is CASSLGGGMNTEAFF. The CDR3 coding sequence is TGTGCCAGCAGCTTAGGGGGCGGAATGAACACTGAAGCTTTCTTT.

Only a few counts were recorded for this clone. The rearrangement links TRBV25-1 to TRBJ2-2; 7 bases are shared with TRBD2. J gave up 5 bases and V 3 bases, and 6 bases lay outside the gene matches. CDR3 size: 15 residues. The germline V gene encodes CDR1 MGHDK and CDR2 SYGVNS. CDR3 sequence: CASSDRGEGTGELFF. As DNA, the CDR3 is TGTGCCAGCAGTGATCGGGGGGAAGGGACCGGGGAGCTGTTTTTT. The full variable domain, with the rest looked up from reference TRBV25-1 and TRBJ2-2, is EADIYQTPRYLVIGTGKKITLECSQTMGHDKMYWYQQDPGMELHLIHYSYGVNSTEKGDLSSESTVSRIRTEHFPLTLESARPSHTSQYLCASSDRGEGTGELFFGEGSRLTVL.

This chain's CDR3 is CASSFSRATGELFF. The DNA for the CDR3 is TGTGCCAGCAGCTTTTCGAGAGCCACCGGGGAGCTGTTTTTT. The rearrangement uses TRBV7-9 and TRBJ2-2; no clear D gene. Germline V gene sequence: CDR1 SEHNR, CDR2 FQNEAQ (reference sequence). With 3 bases removed from V and 4 bases from J, the gap between germline ends came to 9 bases. The CDR3 consists of 14 residues. The variable domain in full, completed from reference TRBV7-9 and TRBJ2-2, reads DTGVSQNPRHKITKRGQNVTFRCDPISEHNRLYWYRQTLGQGPEFLTYFQNEAQLEKSRLLSDRFSAERPKGSFSTLEIQRTEQGDSAMYLCASSFSRATGELFFGEGSRLTVL.

Remarks on this clone: This sample also contains other DNA sequences that code for the same CDR3. The chain links TRBV6-1 to TRBJ1-1, with 8 bases aligning to TRBD1. Losses at the gene ends were 6 bases for V and 8 bases for J; bases not matched to a gene: 2. CDR1 MNHNS and CDR2 SASEGT come from the germline V gene. The length of the CDR3 is 11 residues. The CDR3 coding sequence is TGTGCCAGCAGGCGACAGGGGGAAGCTTTCTTT. It is translated as CASRRQGEAFF.

This chain connects TRBV6-5 to TRBJ2-1; tentatively, D is TRBD1 (5 bases). Trimming shortened V by 0 bases and J by 4 bases, and 7 bases separated the two germline ends. CDR1 MNHEY and CDR2 SVGAGI come from the germline V gene. The CDR3 has 14 amino acids. The CDR3 region is CASSYSSGYNEQFF. DNA of the CDR3: TGTGCCAGCAGTTACTCTTCAGGGTACAATGAGCAGTTCTTC.

Only a few counts were recorded for this clone. The chain joins TRBV19 to TRBJ1-1, with D possibly TRBD1 on 6 matching bases. The V and J ends lost 3 bases and 1 base respectively, with 12 bases between them. The CDR3 contains 15 residues. Looked up from germline, CDR1 is LNHDA and CDR2 is SQIVND (reference sequence). CDR3 in amino acids: CASSIATGGNTEAFF. The CDR3 nucleotides read TGTGCCAGTAGTATCGCGACAGGCGGGAACACTGAAGCTTTCTTT. Looking up the rest from reference TRBV19 and TRBJ1-1 gives the full variable domain: DGGITQSPKYLFRKEGQNVTLSCEQNLNHDAMYWYRQDPGQGLRLIYYSQIVNDFQKGDIAEGYSVSREKKESFPLTVTSAQKNPTAFYLCASSIATGGNTEAFFGQGTRLTVV.

The chain has TRBV30 and TRBJ2-7; TRBD2 matches 11 bases. Germline CDR1 reads GTSNPN; CDR2 reads SVGIG (reference sequence). J was trimmed by 3 bases and V by 4 bases; bases with no gene match: 5. CDR3 length: 14 residues. CDR3 region: CAWTPSGRIYEQYF. The CDR3 DNA reads TGTGCCTGGACCCCTAGCGGGAGGATCTACGAGCAGTACTTC.

The chain has TRBV28 and TRBJ1-1; D remains unclear. CDR1 and CDR2 from the germline V gene are MDHEN and SYDVKM. The V end was cut by 4 bases, the J end by 4 bases, with 16 bases between. The CDR3 loop spans 15 amino acids. CDR3: CASSSPTVFFTEAFF. The CDR3 DNA follows: TGTGCCAGCAGTTCCCCCACAGTATTCTTCACTGAAGCTTTCTTT. Drawing the rest from reference TRBV28 and TRBJ1-1, the complete variable domain is DVKVTQSSRYLVKRTGEKVFLECVQDMDHENMFWYRQDPGLGLRLIYFSYDVKMKEKGDIPEGYSVSREKKERFSLILESASTNQTSMYLCASSSPTVFFTEAFFGQGTRLTVV.

This chain joins TRBV15 and TRBJ2-1, with D perhaps TRBD2 (7 bases). Germline V gene lookup returns CDR1 LNHNV and CDR2 YYDKDF (reference sequence). There are 15 residues in the CDR3. Deletions cut 5 bases from V and 7 bases from J, with 18 bases between. CDR3 nucleotide sequence: TGTGCCACCAGCCCAGCCCAAGGGGGGGCAAATGAGCAGTTCTTC. This gives the protein CATSPAQGGANEQFF.

The sample holds a few counts of this clone. This rearrangement joins TRBV11-3 to TRBJ2-1, with 8 bases matching TRBD2. The germline gives CDR1 SGHNT, CDR2 YENEEA. V lost 6 bases to trimming and J lost 10 bases; unmatched junction nucleotides: 14. This CDR3 spans 15 amino acids. The CDR3 sequence: CASRPESGSWGEQFF. In nucleotides, the CDR3 is TGTGCCAGCAGGCCGGAGAGCGGGAGTTGGGGCGAGCAGTTCTTC.

In its sample, this clone was seen a few times. The J gene is TRBJ2-1, the V gene TRBV7-9, with D tentatively TRBD2 (5 bases). V was cut by 4 bases and J by 2 bases, with 12 bases left in between. CDR1 is SEHNR and CDR2 is FQNEAQ in the germline V gene (reference sequence). The CDR3 has 15 residues. DNA of the CDR3: TGTGCCAGCAGCTATCTCTCCGGGGCCTACAATGAGCAGTTCTTC. Protein: CASSYLSGAYNEQFF.

V is TRBV19 and J is TRBJ1-4; the D is unclear. CDR1 is LNHDA and CDR2 is SQIVND in the germline V gene (reference sequence). V lost 7 bases and J lost 0, with 9 bases in between. The CDR3 is 14 amino acids. CDR3 coding DNA: TGTGCCAGTAACGAGGGCGCAACTAATGAAAAACTGTTTTTT. Protein sequence: CASNEGATNEKLFF. The full variable domain, its missing parts supplied by reference TRBV19 and TRBJ1-4, is DGGITQSPKYLFRKEGQNVTLSCEQNLNHDAMYWYRQDPGQGLRLIYYSQIVNDFQKGDIAEGYSVSREKKESFPLTVTSAQKNPTAFYLCASNEGATNEKLFFGSGTQLSVL.

The V call is TRBV27, the J call TRBJ2-3; unclear D gene. Germline lookup yields CDR1 MNHEY and CDR2 SMNVEV (reference sequence). V was shortened by 4 bases and J by 2 bases, with 13 bases between the two germline ends. CDR3 size: 15 residues. The CDR3 DNA is TGTGCCAGCAGTTCCCCGGATAGCAACACAGATACGCAGTATTTT. This codes for CASSSPDSNTDTQYF.

The chain uses TRBV4-2 and TRBJ1-6; D remains ambiguous. Trimming removed 3 bases at V and 5 bases at J, with 11 bases between. The CDR3 covers 15 residues. Germline V gives CDR1 LGHNA, CDR2 YNFKEQ. The CDR3 protein is CASSQEDLDNSPLHF. The CDR3 bases are TGTGCCAGCAGCCAGGAGGATCTTGATAATTCACCCCTCCACTTT.

This clone was observed a handful of times. The chain carries TRBV29-1 and TRBJ1-1; 7 nucleotides align to TRBD1. The germline gives CDR1 SQVTM, CDR2 ANQGSEA. This CDR3 comprises 14 residues. V was pared by 6 bases and J by 1 base, with 8 bases of the junction left unmatched. The CDR3 region has the DNA TGCAGCGTCGGAGATCGACAGGGGAACACTGAAGCTTTCTTT. This encodes CSVGDRQGNTEAFF.

The V and J genes are TRBV7-9 and TRBJ1-1, with D tentatively TRBD1 (5 bases). Germline V CDR1 and CDR2: SEHNR, FQNEAQ (reference sequence). This CDR3 is built from 13 residues. V was trimmed by 7 bases and J by 3 bases, leaving 12 bases between them. CDR3 coding DNA: TGTGCCAGCACCTCCGGGGGGTACACTGAAGCTTTCTTT. This sequence encodes CASTSGGYTEAFF.

V usage is TRBV5-4 and J usage is TRBJ2-3, with a tentative D call TRBD1 (6 bases). Trimming pared 4 bases from V and 6 bases from J, leaving 18 bases between. This CDR3 is 15 amino acids long. Per the germline V gene, CDR1 is SGHNT and CDR2 is YYREEE (reference sequence). The DNA of the CDR3 is TGTGCCAGCAGCAGTCGGGACAACACAGGCGATACGCAGTATTTT. Protein sequence: CASSSRDNTGDTQYF.

The chain recombines TRBV2 with TRBJ1-2; 8 positions agree with TRBD1. Germline V gene data show CDR1 as SNHLY and CDR2 as FYNNEI. V lost 6 bases to trimming and J lost 11 bases; unmatched junction nucleotides: 14. There are 14 residues in the CDR3. CDR3 nucleotide sequence: TGTGCCAGCAGAGTGGACAGGGTTGGACACCGTTACACCTTC. It translates to CASRVDRVGHRYTF.

The table lists this clone with a few counts. The rearrangement uses TRBV7-6 and TRBJ1-1; D may be TRBD1 (5 bases). Trimming took 5 bases from V and 8 from J, leaving 15 bases between them. The CDR3 consists of 13 residues. The V gene's germline CDR1 is SGHVS and CDR2 FNYEAQ. The CDR3 loop is CASSATNRREAFF. In DNA, the CDR3 is TGTGCCAGCAGCGCCACAAACAGGCGAGAAGCTTTCTTT.